Sequencing of this T cell receptor (beta chain) was carried out in a study of T-cell reconstitution after alpha-beta-depleted transplantation in children. Researchers prepared the TCRbeta library using unique molecular identifiers, the study reports. A single record per CDR3 protein comes from TCRdb applying MiXCR to the PCR reads. The table has 490,000 or so distinct CDR3 sequences, roughly a tenth seen once. V lost 1 base to trimming and J lost 0 bases; unmatched junction nucleotides: 7. The length of the CDR3 is 18 residues. Germline V gives CDR1 SGHRS, CDR2 YFSETQ. This clonotype showed up many times.

The chain uses TRBV5-1 and TRBJ2-2; the match to TRBD2 covers 9 bases. This clonotype was obtained from a child under 10 years old with inherited bone marrow failure, due to receive a stem cell transplant. This specimen was PBMCs, taken before TCRalphabeta/CD19-depleted stem cell transplant. In nucleotides, the CDR3 is TGCGCCAGCAGCTTGCCAGGAGCGGGAGGAGCGAACACCGGGGAGCTGTTTTTT. It translates to CASSLPGAGGANTGELFF. Filled out from reference TRBV5-1 and TRBJ2-2, the complete variable domain reads KAGVTQTPRYLIKTRGQQVTLSCSPISGHRSVSWYQQTPGQGLQFLFEYFSETQRNKGNFPGRFSGRQFSNSRSEMNVSTLELGDSALYLCASSLPGAGGANTGELFFGEGSRLTVL.